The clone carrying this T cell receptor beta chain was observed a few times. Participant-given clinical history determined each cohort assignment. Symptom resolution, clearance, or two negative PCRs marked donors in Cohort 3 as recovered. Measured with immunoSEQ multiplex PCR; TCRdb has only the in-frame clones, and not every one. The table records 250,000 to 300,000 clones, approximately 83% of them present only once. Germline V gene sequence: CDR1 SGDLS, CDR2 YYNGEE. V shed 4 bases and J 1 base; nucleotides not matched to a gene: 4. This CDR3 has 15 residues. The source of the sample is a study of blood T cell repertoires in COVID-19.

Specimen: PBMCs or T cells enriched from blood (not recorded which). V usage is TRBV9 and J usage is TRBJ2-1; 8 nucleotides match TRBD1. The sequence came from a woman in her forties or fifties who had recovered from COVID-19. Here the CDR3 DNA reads TGTGCCAGCAGCCCTGGACAGGGTTCCTACAATGAGCAGTTCTTC. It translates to CASSPGQGSYNEQFF.